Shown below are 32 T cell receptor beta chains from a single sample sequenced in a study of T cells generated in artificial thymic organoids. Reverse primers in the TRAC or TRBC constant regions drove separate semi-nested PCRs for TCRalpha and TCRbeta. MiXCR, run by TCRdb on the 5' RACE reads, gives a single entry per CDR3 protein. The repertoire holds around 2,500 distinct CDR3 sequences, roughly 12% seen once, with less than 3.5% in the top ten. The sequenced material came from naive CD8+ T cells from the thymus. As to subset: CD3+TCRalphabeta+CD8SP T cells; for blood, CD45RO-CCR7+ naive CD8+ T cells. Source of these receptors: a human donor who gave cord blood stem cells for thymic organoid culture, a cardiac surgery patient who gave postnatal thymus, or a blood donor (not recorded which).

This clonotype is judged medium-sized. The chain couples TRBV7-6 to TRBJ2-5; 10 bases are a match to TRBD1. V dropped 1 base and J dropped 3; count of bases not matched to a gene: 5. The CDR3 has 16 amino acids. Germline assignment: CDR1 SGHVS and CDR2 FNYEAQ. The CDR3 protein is CASSLEAGTGEETQYF. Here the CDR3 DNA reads TGTGCCAGCAGCTTAGAAGCTGGGACAGGGGAAGAGACCCAGTACTTC.

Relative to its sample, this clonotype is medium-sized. The CDR3 loop reads CASSFKRIDEQFF. The CDR3, as DNA: TGCGCCAGCAGCTTCAAGAGGATAGATGAGCAGTTCTTC. The rearrangement joins TRBV5-1 to TRBJ2-1; no firm D call. The germline gives CDR1 SGHRS, CDR2 YFSETQ. The CDR3 spans 13 residues. The germline V and J ends were trimmed by 2 bases and 8 bases, with 11 bases remaining between them.

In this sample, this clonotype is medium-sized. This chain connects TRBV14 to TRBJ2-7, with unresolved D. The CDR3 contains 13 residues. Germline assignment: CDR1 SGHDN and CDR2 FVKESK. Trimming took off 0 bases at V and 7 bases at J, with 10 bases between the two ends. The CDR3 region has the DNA TGTGCCAGCAGCCAAGAGGGTATGTGGGAGCAGTACGTC. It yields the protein CASSQEGMWEQYV.

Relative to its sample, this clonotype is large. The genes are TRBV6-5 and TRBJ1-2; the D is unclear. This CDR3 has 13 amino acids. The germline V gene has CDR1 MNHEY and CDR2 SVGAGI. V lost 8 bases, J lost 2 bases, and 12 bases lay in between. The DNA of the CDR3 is TGTGCCAGCGCAGAAAGGGTCAACTATGGCTACACCTTC. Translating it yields CASAERVNYGYTF.

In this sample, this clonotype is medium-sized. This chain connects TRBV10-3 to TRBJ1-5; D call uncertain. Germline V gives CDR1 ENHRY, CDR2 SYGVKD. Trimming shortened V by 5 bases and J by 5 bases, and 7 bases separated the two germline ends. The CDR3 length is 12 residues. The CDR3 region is CAISSPDQPQHF. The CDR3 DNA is TGTGCCATCAGTTCTCCCGATCAGCCCCAGCATTTT.

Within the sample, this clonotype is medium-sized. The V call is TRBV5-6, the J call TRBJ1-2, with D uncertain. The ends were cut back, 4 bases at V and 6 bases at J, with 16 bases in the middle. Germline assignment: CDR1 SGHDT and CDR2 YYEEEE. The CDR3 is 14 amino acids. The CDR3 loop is CASSPQSGVHGYTF. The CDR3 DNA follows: TGTGCCAGCAGCCCACAGTCCGGGGTCCATGGCTACACCTTC.

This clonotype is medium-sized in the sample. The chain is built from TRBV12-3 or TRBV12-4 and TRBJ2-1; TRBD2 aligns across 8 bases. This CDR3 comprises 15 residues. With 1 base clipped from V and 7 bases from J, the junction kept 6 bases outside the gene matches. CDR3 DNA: TGTGCCAGCAGTTTAGGGCGGGGGGCTGTGAATGAGCAGTTCTTC. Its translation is CASSLGRGAVNEQFF.

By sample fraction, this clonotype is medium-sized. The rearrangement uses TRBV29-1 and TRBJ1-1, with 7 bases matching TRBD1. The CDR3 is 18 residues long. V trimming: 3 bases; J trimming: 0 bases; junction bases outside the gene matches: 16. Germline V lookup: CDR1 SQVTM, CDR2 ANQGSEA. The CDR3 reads CSVDGLSDRTELNTEAFF. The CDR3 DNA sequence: TGCAGCGTTGATGGGCTGTCGGACAGGACAGAACTGAACACTGAAGCTTTCTTT.

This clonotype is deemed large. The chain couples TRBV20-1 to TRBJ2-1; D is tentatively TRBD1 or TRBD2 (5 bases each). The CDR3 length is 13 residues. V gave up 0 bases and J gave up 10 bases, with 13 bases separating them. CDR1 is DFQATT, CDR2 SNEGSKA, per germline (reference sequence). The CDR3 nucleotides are TGCAGTGCTAGAGAGTTCCCGGGACCCGAGCAGTTCTTC. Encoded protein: CSAREFPGPEQFF.

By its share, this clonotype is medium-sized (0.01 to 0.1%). CDR3 coding DNA: TGCGCCAGCAGCCACCCCGGACTAGCGGGCCTGAGCTCCTACAATGAGCAGTTCTTC. Translation gives CASSHPGLAGLSSYNEQFF. The chain couples TRBV4-1 to TRBJ2-1, with TRBD2 matching 11 bases. CDR3 length equals 19 residues. Per the germline V gene, CDR1 is MGHRA and CDR2 is YSYEKL. J lost 0 bases, V lost 3 bases, and 10 bases had no gene match.

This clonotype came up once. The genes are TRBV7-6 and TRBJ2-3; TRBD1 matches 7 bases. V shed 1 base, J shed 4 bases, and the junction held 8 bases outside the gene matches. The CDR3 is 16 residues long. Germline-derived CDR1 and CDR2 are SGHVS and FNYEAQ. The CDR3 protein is CASSLEAGGIADTQYF. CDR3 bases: TGTGCCAGCAGCTTAGAGGCAGGGGGAATCGCAGATACGCAGTATTTT. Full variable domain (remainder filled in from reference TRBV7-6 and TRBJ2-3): GAGVSQSPRYKVTKRGQDVALRCDPISGHVSLYWYRQALGQGPEFLTYFNYEAQQDKSGLPNDRFSAERPEGSISTLTIQRTEQRDSAMYRCASSLEAGGIADTQYFGPGTRLTVL.

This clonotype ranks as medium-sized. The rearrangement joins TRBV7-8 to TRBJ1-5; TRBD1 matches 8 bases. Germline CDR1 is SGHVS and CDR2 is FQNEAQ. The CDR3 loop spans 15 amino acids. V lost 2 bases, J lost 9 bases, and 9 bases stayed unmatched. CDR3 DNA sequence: TGTGCCAGCAGCTTAACCGGACAGGGTCTATTGCCCCAGCATTTT. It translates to CASSLTGQGLLPQHF.

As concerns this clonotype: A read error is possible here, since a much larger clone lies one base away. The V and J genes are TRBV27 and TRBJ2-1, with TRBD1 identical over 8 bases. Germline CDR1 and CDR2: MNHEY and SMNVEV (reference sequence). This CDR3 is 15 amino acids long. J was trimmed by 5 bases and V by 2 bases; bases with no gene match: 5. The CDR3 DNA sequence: TGTGCCAGCAGTTTAGCAGGGGGCGCACACAATGAGCAGTTCTTC. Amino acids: CASSLAGGAHNEQFF.

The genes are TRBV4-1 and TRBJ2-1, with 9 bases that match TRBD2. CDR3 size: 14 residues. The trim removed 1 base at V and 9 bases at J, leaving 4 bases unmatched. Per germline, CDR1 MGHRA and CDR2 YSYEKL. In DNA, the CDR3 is TGCGCCAGCAGCCAAGGGACTAGCGTCACTGAGCAGTTCTTC. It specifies CASSQGTSVTEQFF.

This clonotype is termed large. The CDR3 reads CASSGDFTEAFF. In DNA, the CDR3 is TGCGCCAGCAGTGGGGACTTTACTGAAGCTTTCTTT. The chain links TRBV5-1 to TRBJ1-1; D may be TRBD1 (5 bases). CDR3 length equals 12 residues. Deletions cut 5 bases from V and 5 bases from J, with 10 bases between. Germline assignment: CDR1 SGHRS and CDR2 YFSETQ.

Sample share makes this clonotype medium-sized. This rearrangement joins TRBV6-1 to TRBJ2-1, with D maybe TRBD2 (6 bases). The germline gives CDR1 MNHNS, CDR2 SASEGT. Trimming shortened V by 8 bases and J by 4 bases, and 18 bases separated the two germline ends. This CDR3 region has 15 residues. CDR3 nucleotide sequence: TGTGCCAGCCACCCCTGGCGGGGATTATACAATGAGCAGTTCTTC. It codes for CASHPWRGLYNEQFF.

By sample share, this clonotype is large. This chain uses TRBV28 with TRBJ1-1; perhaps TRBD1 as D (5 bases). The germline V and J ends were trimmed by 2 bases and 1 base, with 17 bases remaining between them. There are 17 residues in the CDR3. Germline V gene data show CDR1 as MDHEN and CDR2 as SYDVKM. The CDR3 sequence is CASSLRPGTPENTEAFF. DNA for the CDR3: TGTGCCAGCAGTTTACGTCCCGGGACCCCCGAGAACACTGAAGCTTTCTTT.

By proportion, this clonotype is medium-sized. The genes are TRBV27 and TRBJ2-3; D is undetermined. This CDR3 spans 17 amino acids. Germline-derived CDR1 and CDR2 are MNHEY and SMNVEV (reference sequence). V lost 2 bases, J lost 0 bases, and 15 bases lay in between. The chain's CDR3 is CASSLNGLRSSTDTQYF. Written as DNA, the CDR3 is TGTGCCAGCAGTTTAAACGGTCTGCGATCTAGCACAGATACGCAGTATTTT.

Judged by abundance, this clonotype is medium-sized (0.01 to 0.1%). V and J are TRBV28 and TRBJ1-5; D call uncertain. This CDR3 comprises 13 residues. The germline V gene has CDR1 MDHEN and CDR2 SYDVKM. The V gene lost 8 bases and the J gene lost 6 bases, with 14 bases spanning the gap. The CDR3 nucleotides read TGTGCCAGCTCCTCGGGTCGGGGTCAGCCCCAGCATTTT. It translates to CASSSGRGQPQHF.

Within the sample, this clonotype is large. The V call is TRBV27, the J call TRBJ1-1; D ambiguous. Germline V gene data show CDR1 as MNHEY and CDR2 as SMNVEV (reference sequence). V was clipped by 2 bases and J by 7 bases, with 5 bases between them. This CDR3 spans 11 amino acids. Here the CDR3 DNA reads TGTGCCAGCAGTTTAGGGAGTGAAGCTTTCTTT. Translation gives CASSLGSEAFF.

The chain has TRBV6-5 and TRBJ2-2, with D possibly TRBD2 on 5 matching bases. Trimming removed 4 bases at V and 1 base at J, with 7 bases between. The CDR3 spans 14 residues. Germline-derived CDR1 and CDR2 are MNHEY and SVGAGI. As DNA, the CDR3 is TGTGCCAGCAGTTTAGAGGGGAACACCGGGGAGCTGTTTTTT. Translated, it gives CASSLEGNTGELFF.

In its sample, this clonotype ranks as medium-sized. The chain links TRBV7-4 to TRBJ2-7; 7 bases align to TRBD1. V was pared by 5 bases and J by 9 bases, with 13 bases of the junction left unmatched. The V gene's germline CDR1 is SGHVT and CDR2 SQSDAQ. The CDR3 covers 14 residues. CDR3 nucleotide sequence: TGTGCCAGCAGCCTATCCGGGACAGACGACGGGCAGTACTTC. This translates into CASSLSGTDDGQYF.

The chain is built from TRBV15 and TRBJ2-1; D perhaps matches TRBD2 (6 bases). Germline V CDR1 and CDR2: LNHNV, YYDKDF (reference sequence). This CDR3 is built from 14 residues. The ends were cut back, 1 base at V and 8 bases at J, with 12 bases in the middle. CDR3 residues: CATSRVWLAHEQFF. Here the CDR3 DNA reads TGTGCCACCAGCAGAGTATGGCTAGCGCATGAGCAGTTCTTC.

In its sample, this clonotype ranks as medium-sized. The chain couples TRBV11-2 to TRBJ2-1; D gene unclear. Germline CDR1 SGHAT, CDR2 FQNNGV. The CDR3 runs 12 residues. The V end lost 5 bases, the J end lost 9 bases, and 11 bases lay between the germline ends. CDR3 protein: CASSLTLTEQFF. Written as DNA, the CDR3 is TGTGCCAGCAGCCTCACGCTGACTGAGCAGTTCTTC.

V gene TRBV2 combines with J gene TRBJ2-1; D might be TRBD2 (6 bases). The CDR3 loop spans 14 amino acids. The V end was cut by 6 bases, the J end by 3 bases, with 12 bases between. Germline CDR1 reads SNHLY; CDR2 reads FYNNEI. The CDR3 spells CASRGSDYYNEQFF. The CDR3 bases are TGTGCCAGCAGGGGGTCGGACTACTACAATGAGCAGTTCTTC.

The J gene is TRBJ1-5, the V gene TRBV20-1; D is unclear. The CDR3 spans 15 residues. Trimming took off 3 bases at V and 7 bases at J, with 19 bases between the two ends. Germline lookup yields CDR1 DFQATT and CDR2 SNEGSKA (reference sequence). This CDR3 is CSARKATPTEQPQHF. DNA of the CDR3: TGCAGTGCTAGGAAGGCCACTCCTACTGAACAGCCCCAGCATTTT.

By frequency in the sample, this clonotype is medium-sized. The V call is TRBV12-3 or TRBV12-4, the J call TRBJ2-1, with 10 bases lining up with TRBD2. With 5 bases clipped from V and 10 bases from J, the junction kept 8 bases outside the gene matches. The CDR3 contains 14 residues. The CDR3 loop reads CASSLRLAGAEQFF. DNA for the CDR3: TGTGCCAGCAGTCTCCGTCTAGCGGGAGCCGAGCAGTTCTTC.

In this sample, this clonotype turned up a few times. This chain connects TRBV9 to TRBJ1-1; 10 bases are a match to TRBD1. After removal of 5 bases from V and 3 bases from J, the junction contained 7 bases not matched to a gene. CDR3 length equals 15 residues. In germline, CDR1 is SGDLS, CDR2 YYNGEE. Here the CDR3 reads CASRRDRGADTEAFF. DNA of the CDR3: TGTGCCAGCAGGAGGGACAGGGGTGCGGACACTGAAGCTTTCTTT.

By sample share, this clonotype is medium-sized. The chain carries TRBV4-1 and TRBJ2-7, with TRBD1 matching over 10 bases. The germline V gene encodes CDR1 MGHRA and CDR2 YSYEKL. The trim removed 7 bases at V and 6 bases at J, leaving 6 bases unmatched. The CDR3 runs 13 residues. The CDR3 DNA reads TGCGCCAGCAAGGGGACAGGGGTATCCGAGCAGTACTTC. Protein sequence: CASKGTGVSEQYF.

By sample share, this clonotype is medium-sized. CDR3 residues: CASSPLGGMNEGYTF. DNA for the CDR3: TGTGCCAGCAGCCCCCTGGGGGGGATGAATGAAGGCTACACCTTC. The V call is TRBV12-3 or TRBV12-4, the J call TRBJ1-2; weak D call: TRBD1 (5 bases). The CDR3 extends over 15 amino acids. V was trimmed by 6 bases and J by 8 bases, leaving 22 bases between them.

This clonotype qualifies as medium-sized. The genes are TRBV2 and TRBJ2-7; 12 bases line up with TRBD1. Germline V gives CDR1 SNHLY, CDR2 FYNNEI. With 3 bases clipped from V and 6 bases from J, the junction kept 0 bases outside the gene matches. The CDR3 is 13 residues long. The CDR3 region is CASSEGQGAEQYF. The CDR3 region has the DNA TGTGCCAGCAGTGAGGGACAGGGGGCCGAGCAGTACTTC.

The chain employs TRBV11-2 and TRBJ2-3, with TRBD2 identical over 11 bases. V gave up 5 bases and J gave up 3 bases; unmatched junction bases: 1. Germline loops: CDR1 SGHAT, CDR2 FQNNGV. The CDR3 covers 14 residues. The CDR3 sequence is CASSIAGGTDTQYF. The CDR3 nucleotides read TGTGCCAGCAGCATAGCGGGAGGGACAGATACGCAGTATTTT.